The following is a T cell receptor beta chain sequence with its context. These data originate in a study of blood T cell repertoires in COVID-19. The assay was immunoSEQ multiplex PCR, and TCRdb's table has in-frame clones only and misses some. The sample yields under 450,000 clones, approximately 86% seen once. In Seattle, patients joined the study during active infection and were tracked longitudinally. CDR3 length: 13 amino acids. V lost 5 bases and J 9 bases, leaving 17 bases between the germline ends. Germline values: CDR1 LNHDA, CDR2 SQIVND (reference sequence). This clonotype originated in a woman in her sixties or seventies with COVID-19, enrolled during active disease. Sequencing was carried out using peripheral blood. This chain joins TRBV19 and TRBJ2-7; D is perhaps TRBD2 (6 bases). The CDR3 region has the DNA TGTGCCAGTAGTTCCCGGGCCTCGGAGGGGCAGTACTTC. Translation: CASSSRASEGQYF.